What follows describes a single T cell receptor (beta chain). Its antigen target is currently unknown. No base-level quality is on record; no much larger clone is a single base apart. The data were taken from a study of siplizumab effects on memory and regulatory T cells (dated 2019 in TCRdb). With respect to the entire study: The study looked at the effect of siplizumab, an anti-CD2 antibody, on alloreactive T-cell subsets in allogeneic mixed lymphocyte reactions made from human PBMCs.

Overall study results and their limits: In reactions with siplizumab, an average of roughly 70% of mappable alloreactive CD4+ clones were Treg-derived, compared with approximately 29% in control reactions. The suppressive function of proliferating Tregs from siplizumab cultures was not functionally confirmed. Because sequences at frequencies below about 10^-5 were poorly captured, only a minor fraction of alloreactive clones could be mapped back to unstimulated subsets. Greater diversity appeared to be present in unstimulated naive T cells than in memory T cells, and a substantial contribution to the alloresponse seemed to be made by naive cells. Siplizumab significantly reduced the cumulative frequency of alloreactive sequences traceable to unstimulated CD4+ memory T cells. About 75-95% of proliferating CD4+ or CD8+ clones could not be given a naive or memory phenotype.

The junction shows trimming of 3 bases on V and 10 bases on J, plus 18 bases between the germline ends. From the germline V gene, CDR1 is MDHEN and CDR2 is SYDVKM. Counted from cysteine to phenylalanine, this CDR3 has 14 amino acids. Only the CDR3 part of the read is kept: 42 bases, read in frame from the first base. Sorted unstimulated T cells, along with proliferating T cells recovered from mixed lymphocyte reactions, underwent TCRbeta CDR3 sequencing. Fresh whole blood from nine to eleven HLA-typed healthy donors was used to isolate PBMCs. Libraries were made using the immunoSEQ multiplex PCR assay. The deep sequencing platform assayed about 10^5 TCR templates per sample. Genomic DNA extracted from sorted T cells was used for TCRbeta CDR3 sequencing. The study's own analysis went as follows. The R programming language was used for clonal analysis of TCRbeta CDR3 data. Comparing unstimulated samples against CFSE-low samples taken after the reaction was how alloreactive CD4+ and CD8+ clones were defined. Regulatory or non-regulatory origin was assigned to alloreactive CD4+ clones by matching of sequences to sorted unstimulated Treg and non-Treg repertoires. Sourced from immuneACCESS, this table was stored by TCRdb with only in-frame sequences that have V and J called. A share of the clones is absent; for the studies checked, an unresolved V gene accounts for under half, and the remainder has no known explanation. V, J and clone size are taken as reported in that table, and D and trimming were inferred from the DNA itself. The sample data list more than 85,000 clones, and about 91% of these were observed just once. Of the sample, approximately 2.7% falls within the top ten clones.

The receptor was isolated from a human donor in good health. Some clones in this sample may be carry-over from other donors' samples. This sequence uses TRBV28 and TRBJ1-1; tentative D gene TRBD1, with 5 bases matching. The sample was CD4+ T cells sorted from blood. Here is the DNA: TGTGCCAGCAGTTTGGAAAGGGGCCTACTGGGAGCTTTCTTT. Its translation reads: CASSLERGLLGAFF.